Described below is a single T cell receptor beta chain sequence and its context. What this receptor recognizes is not known. No base quality values were provided; no much bigger clone lies one nucleotide off. These data belong to a study of cytomegalovirus exposure and HLA in healthy donors (dated by TCRdb to the late 2010s). Turning to the overall study: An earlier analysis of roughly 610 of the donors reported approximately 260 Gb of sequence data and 117 million unique TCR beta sequences obtained from some 200 million T cells. Roughly 300 gigabases of sequencing data and approximately 91 million unique TCR sequences made up an early release that covered nearly 650 HLA-typed donors. The genetic ancestry cluster associated with self-reported Caucasian donors included about 84% of the roughly 400 genotyped donors. The study aimed to test whether cataloging public T cell receptors could reveal signatures of past pathogen exposure. The study profiled the T cell repertoires of more than 500 subjects by immunosequencing and related them to cytomegalovirus serostatus. In addition to the first cohort of several hundred subjects, a separate validation cohort of under 150 different subjects was used. To predict cytomegalovirus infection status, the study brought together high-throughput TCR immunosequencing, statistical association of individual TCRs with disease status, and machine learning. A later analysis re-examined previously published TCR beta repertoires from roughly 650 donors and added high-resolution HLA genotyping to investigate patterns of TCR occurrence. Rather than drawing on any new phenotypic data, the later analysis identified candidate immune exposures from TCR beta sequences and the way those sequences occurred across donors. In an earlier analysis of a few hundred of the donors, high-throughput TCR beta sequencing was used to judge whether each TCR beta V gene segment behaved as functional or pseudogenic. Alongside the repertoire data, information on donor age, sex, ethnicity and CMV serostatus was compiled. Genome-wide SNP genotypes for about 60% of the roughly 700 donors were used in a later genetic analysis, which treated that subset as a discovery cohort. All discovery cohort repertoires had been generated on a single sequencing platform. Both class I and class II loci were covered by HLA typing, at four-digit resolution. The number of donors typed differed by locus, with roughly 629-640 for A, B, C, DRB1 and DQB1, around 560 for DQA1, 600 to 610 for DPA1, and some 440 for DPB1. Roughly five DR-DQ haplotypes were handled as single units for association and clustering, since linkage in the cohort was strong. Across some 400 genotyped donors of the cohort, an average of approximately 240,000 unique TCR beta nucleotide sequences per donor were sequenced, and 15% to 20% of those sequences were non-productive.

The cohort comprised several hundred healthy bone marrow donors. At the time of sampling, all cohort members were nominally healthy, though unrecorded immune exposures were likely present. The donor was CMV seropositive and was included in the group of 289 seropositive cohort members. Each donor provided a peripheral blood sample, and peripheral blood mononuclear cells were used for TCR beta sequencing. Genomic DNA extraction from the blood cell samples was performed with the Qiagen DNeasy Blood Extraction Kit. The library was produced with the immunoSEQ multiplex PCR assay. For the multiplex PCR, a mixture combining 60 forward primers for TCR Vbeta segments and 13 reverse primers for TCR Jbeta segments was used. Amplification of the CDR3 region of rearranged TCR beta genes was performed with a multiplex PCR assay on genomic DNA. The Illumina HiSeq System was used to sequence the amplified TCR beta libraries as 87-base-pair reads. The study's own analysis went as follows. A later analysis tallied some 79 million unique TCR beta chains across the 700 or so repertoires, and approximately 12 million of those chains were shared by two or more donors. Raw reads were error-corrected and collapsed into unique sequences by a nearest-neighbor algorithm in which closely related sequences were merged to remove PCR and sequencing errors. To assign V, D and J gene segments, CDR3 sequences were aligned to IMGT reference sequences. Each retained sequence needed at least a six-nucleotide match to both a V gene segment and a J gene segment. Rearrangements were classified as productive when the CDR3 lacked stop codons and remained in frame with V and J, and all other rearrangements were classified as non-productive. Following IMGT convention, CDR3 was defined as the stretch from the second conserved V-encoded cysteine to the conserved J-encoded phenylalanine. The earlier analysis of 587 of the donors excluded sequences that lacked an unambiguous match to a single V gene segment. An earlier analysis of just under 600 of the donors called V segments functional above 56.7% productive rearrangements and segregating when the between-donor standard deviation exceeded 5%. A statistical classification framework was built for diagnosing cytomegalovirus status from the catalog of TCR beta chain sequences. V and J gene assignment, in a later analysis, came from comparing TCR nucleotide sequences with IMGT/GENE-DB human TR gene sequences. Using the TCRdist pipeline, a later analysis assigned CDR3 sequences along with most-parsimonious VDJ recombination scenarios. In a later analysis, each TCR beta chain was defined by its CDR3 amino acid sequence together with its V-gene family, and reads without a unique V-gene family were excluded. As a way to deal with suspected cross-contamination and a sequencing artifact, a later analysis dropped over 550 nucleotide sequences that were highly shared and had low generation probability. For each public chain, a later analysis derived a clonal expansion index from normalized ranks of inferred template counts within each repertoire. A later analysis computed generation probabilities with a VDJ recombination model fitted to out-of-frame rearrangements, and checked the results against IGoR. Hypergeometric tests were used in a later analysis to score TCR-TCR, TCR-HLA and TCR-CMV co-occurrence, with a repertoire-size bias correction applied to the TCR pairs. False discovery rates were estimated in a later analysis by permuting HLA or CMV assignments 20 times. In a later analysis, co-occurring TCRs were grouped using DBSCAN, and TCRdist sequence similarity was added for clustering within HLA-allele-positive subsets. Repertoires with fewer than 30,000 or more than 120,000 public chains, plus five repertoires with anomalous nucleotide sharing, were excluded from co-occurrence clustering. The table was pulled from immuneACCESS by TCRdb, which kept in-frame rearrangements only. Such tables lose some clones; where checked, under half of the loss comes from unresolved V genes, and the rest has no known cause. Clone size and V and J calls were adopted from that table, with D and trimming inferred from the DNA. A total of about 150,000 clones appear in this sample, approximately 80% of them only once. About 5% of the sample is in the top ten clones.

The germline V gene provides CDR1 SGDLS and CDR2 YYNGEE. At the junction V is shortened by 4 bases and J by 10 bases; bases outside the gene matches: 12. From the cysteine up to the phenylalanine, the CDR3 has a length of 16 residues. CDR3 DNA is the only sequence kept; it has 48 bases, read in frame from the first base. Overall study results and their limits: Compared with equally common non-associated chains, HLA-associated TCR beta chains in a later analysis were more clonally expanded and had lower generation probabilities. Compared with the approximately 600-donor mean, donors in an Asian-associated ancestry cluster had fewer N-insertions in productive TCRs, according to a later genetic analysis. A later analysis found that TCR association rates varied across HLA loci, with DRB1 alleles showing the most associated TCRs and HLA-C alleles the fewest. A later genetic analysis associated a missense DCLRE1C variant with V-gene and J-gene trimming of TCR beta chains, and an independent cohort replicated the association. CMV serostatus was the only immune exposure information available for the cohort. Because HLA typing was unavailable for some donors at each locus, only the typed subset was used in association tests. The classifier was reported to diagnose cytomegalovirus status with high specificity and sensitivity in both the original cohort and the validation cohort. Most TCR sequences were observed very rarely across donors, whereas some public TCRs were present in many individuals. When HLA alleles, especially DR and DQ, strongly co-occurred, TCR associations were difficult to assign to individual alleles. The presence/absence analyses assumed that sequencing depth was roughly uniform across donors, and that assumption may not be true. A few of the identified cytomegalovirus-associated TCR beta chains were confirmed in vitro to be specific for cytomegalovirus antigens. Specific HLA alleles were associated with around 18,000 TCR beta sequences at a false discovery rate of 0.05 in a later analysis. A later analysis found that most CMV-associated TCR beta chains appeared HLA-restricted, with HLA associations seemingly driven largely by CMV exposure. A further reported finding was that TCR beta sequences accurately predicted the HLA-A and HLA-B alleles for most subjects in the first cohort. The authors suggested that the approach could potentially be generalized to other disease states and immunological phenotypes. Only TCR beta chains were sequenced in this cohort, and the absence of alpha or paired-chain data limited detectable features. In an earlier analysis of over 550 of the donors, most TCR beta V segments were observed in productive rearrangements about 90% or about 30% of the time, broadly matching IMGT annotations. The study gave a list of 150 to 200 TCR beta chains associated with cytomegalovirus. In a later analysis, several top co-occurrence clusters were reported to appear linked to parvovirus B19, influenza, CMV and Epstein-Barr virus. Because the 87-base-pair reads could not distinguish some IMGT-functional V segments, including TRBV6-2 and TRBV6-3, those segments were excluded. Linkage disequilibrium might explain the correlated functional status among segregating V segments, but an unknown experimental factor could not be ruled out. The sequencing pipeline was judged likely to have produced a cluster of highly shared sequence variants as a technical artifact. Because counts were too low, around 18 rarely observed V segments, including chromosome 9 orphons, were left out of the earlier analysis of about 620 of the donors.

Sequencing input: PBMCs. The chain is made from TRBV9 and TRBJ2-1; a stretch of 12 junction bases matches TRBD1. The source is a man aged 25-45 years in good health and CMV-seropositive. The DNA sequence follows: TGTGCCAGCAGCCCACATCCGGGACAGGGGGCTGGAGAGCAGTTCTTC. This is translated as CASSPHPGQGAGEQFF.